The clone carrying this T cell receptor (beta chain) was found a few times. The sample originates from a study of T-cell reconstitution after alpha-beta-depleted transplantation in children. The CDR3 length is 14 residues. The germline V gene encodes CDR1 MDHEN and CDR2 SYDVKM. V gave up 8 bases and J gave up 7 bases; unmatched junction bases: 13. A TCRbeta library incorporating unique molecular identifiers was prepared. TCRdb called the PCR reads again in MiXCR, with one record for every CDR3 protein. The sample lists about 610,000 distinct CDR3 sequences; over 9.5% were seen once. The sequence was collected from a human donor who donated a stem cell graft to a child with acute myeloid leukemia. This specimen was PBMCs from the stem cell graft donor, taken from the stem cell graft. The chain uses TRBV28 and TRBJ2-7; the match to TRBD1 covers 8 bases. The CDR3 coding sequence is TGTGCCAGCTCCCCAGGACAGGGATATAGGGAGCAGTACTTC. This translates into CASSPGQGYREQYF.